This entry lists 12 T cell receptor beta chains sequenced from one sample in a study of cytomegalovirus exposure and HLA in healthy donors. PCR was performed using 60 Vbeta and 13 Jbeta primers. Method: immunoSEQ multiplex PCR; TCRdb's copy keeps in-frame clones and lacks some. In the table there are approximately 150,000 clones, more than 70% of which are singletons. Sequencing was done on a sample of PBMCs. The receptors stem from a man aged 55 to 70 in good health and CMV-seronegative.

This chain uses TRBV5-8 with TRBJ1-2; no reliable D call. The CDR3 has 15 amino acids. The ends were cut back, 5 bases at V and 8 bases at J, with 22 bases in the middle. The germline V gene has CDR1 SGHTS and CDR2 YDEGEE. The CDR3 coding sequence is TGTGCCAGCAGGAAACCCACAGACCCTCTCCGAGGCTACACCTTC. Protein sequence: CASRKPTDPLRGYTF.

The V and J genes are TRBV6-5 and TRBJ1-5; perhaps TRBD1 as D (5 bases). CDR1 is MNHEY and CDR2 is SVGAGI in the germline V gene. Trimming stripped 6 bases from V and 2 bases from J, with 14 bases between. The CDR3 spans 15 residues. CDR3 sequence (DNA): TGTGCCAGCAGCGGTCGGGGGGGAGGCAATCAGCCCCAGCATTTT. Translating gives CASSGRGGGNQPQHF.

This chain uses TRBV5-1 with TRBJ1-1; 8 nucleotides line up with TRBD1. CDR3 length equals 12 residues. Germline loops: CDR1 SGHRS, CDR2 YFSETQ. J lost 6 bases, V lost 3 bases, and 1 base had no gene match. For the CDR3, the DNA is TGCGCCAGCAGCTCGACAGGGGCTGAAGCTTTCTTT. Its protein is CASSSTGAEAFF. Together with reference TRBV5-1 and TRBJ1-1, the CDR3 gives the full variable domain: KAGVTQTPRYLIKTRGQQVTLSCSPISGHRSVSWYQQTPGQGLQFLFEYFSETQRNKGNFPGRFSGRQFSNSRSEMNVSTLELGDSALYLCASSSTGAEAFFGQGTRLTVV.

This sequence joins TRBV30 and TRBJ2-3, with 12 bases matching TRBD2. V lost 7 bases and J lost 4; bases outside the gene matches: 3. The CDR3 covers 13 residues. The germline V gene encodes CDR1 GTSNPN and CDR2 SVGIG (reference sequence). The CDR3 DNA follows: TGTGCCTTGACTAGCGGGAGCGCAGATACGCAGTATTTT. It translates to CALTSGSADTQYF.

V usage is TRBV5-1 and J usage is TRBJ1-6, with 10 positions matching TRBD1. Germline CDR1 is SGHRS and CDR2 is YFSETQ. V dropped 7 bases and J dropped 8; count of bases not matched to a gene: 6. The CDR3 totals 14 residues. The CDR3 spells CASQTGGVDSPLHF. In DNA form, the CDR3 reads TGCGCCAGCCAGACAGGGGGCGTCGATTCACCCCTCCACTTT.

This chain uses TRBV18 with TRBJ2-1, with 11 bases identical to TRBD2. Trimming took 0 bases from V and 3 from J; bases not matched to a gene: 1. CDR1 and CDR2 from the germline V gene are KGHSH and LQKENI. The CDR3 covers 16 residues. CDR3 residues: CASSPPGTSGYNEQFF. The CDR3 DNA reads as TGTGCCAGCTCACCACCCGGGACTAGCGGCTACAATGAGCAGTTCTTC.

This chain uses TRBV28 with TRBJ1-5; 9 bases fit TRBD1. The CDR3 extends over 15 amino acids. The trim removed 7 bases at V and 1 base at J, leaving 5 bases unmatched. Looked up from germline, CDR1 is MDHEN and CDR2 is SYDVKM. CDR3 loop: CASTPGQGSNQPQHF. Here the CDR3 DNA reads TGTGCCAGCACACCGGGACAGGGAAGCAATCAGCCCCAGCATTTT. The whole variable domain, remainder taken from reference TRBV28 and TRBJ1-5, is DVKVTQSSRYLVKRTGEKVFLECVQDMDHENMFWYRQDPGLGLRLIYFSYDVKMKEKGDIPEGYSVSREKKERFSLILESASTNQTSMYLCASTPGQGSNQPQHFGDGTRLSIL.

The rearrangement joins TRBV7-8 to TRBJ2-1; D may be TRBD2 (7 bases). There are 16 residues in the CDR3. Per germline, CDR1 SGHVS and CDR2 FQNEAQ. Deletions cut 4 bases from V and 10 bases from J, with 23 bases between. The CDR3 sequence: CASSYRDPQRGGEQFF. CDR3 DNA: TGTGCCAGCAGCTACCGGGACCCACAAAGGGGGGGGGAGCAGTTCTTC.

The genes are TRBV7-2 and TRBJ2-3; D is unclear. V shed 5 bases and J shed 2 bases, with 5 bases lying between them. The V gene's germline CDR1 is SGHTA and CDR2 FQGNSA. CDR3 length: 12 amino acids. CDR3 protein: CASSRYTDTQYF. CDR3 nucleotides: TGTGCCAGCAGCCGGTACACAGATACGCAGTATTTT.

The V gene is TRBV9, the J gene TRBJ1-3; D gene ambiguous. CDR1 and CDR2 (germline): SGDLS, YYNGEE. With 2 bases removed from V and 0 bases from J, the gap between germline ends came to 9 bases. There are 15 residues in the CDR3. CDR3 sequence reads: CASSVQVGSGNTIYF. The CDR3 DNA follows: TGTGCCAGCAGCGTCCAGGTGGGCTCTGGAAACACCATATATTTT.

This chain's CDR3 is CASSLLAGVYTQYF. CDR3 in DNA: TGTGCCAGCAGCTTACTAGCGGGTGTCTATACGCAGTATTTT. The chain combines TRBV5-6 with TRBJ2-3; 9 nucleotides match TRBD2. Germline V lookup: CDR1 SGHDT, CDR2 YYEEEE. With 2 bases clipped from V and 7 bases from J, the junction kept 5 bases outside the gene matches. The CDR3 consists of 14 residues.

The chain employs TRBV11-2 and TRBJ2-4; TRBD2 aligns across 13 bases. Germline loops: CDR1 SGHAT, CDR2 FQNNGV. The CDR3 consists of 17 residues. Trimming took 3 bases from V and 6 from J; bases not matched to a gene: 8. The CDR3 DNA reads TGTGCCAGCAGCTTCGGACTAGCGGGAGAAGAGGGAAACATTCAGTACTTC. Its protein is CASSFGLAGEEGNIQYF.